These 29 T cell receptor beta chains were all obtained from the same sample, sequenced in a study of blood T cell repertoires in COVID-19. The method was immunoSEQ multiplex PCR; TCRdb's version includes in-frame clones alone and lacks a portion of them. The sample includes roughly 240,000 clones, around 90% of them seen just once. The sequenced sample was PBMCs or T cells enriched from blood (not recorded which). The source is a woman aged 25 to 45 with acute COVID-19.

The CDR3 here is CASSDGRGLFSGETQYF. The CDR3 nucleotides read TGTGCCAGCAGTGACGGCAGGGGTTTATTTTCAGGAGAGACCCAGTACTTC. The chain combines TRBV2 with TRBJ2-5; perhaps TRBD1 as D (6 bases). Germline CDR1 reads SNHLY; CDR2 reads FYNNEI. Trimming cost V 3 bases and J 4 bases, with 21 bases left between them. This CDR3 comprises 17 residues.

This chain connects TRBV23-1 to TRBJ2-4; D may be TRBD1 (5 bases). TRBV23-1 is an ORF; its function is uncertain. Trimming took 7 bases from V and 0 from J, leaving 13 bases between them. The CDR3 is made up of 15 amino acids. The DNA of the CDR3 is TGCGCCAGCAAGGGGCCTGACCTAGCCAAAAACATTCAGTACTTC. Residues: CASKGPDLAKNIQYF.

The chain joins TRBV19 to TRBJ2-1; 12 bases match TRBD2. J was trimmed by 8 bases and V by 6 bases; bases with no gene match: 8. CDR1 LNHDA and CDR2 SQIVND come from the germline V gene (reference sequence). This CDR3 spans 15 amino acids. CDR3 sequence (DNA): TGTGCCAGTAGGCCTAGCGGGGGGGCCGGAGATGAGCAGTTCTTC. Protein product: CASRPSGGAGDEQFF.

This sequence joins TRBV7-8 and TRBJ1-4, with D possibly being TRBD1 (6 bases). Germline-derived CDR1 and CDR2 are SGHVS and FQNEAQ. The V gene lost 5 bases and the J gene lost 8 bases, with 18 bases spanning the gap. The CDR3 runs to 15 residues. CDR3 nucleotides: TGTGCCAGCAGCCCGGGGACACAAAAAACAGAAAAACTGTTTTTT. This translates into CASSPGTQKTEKLFF.

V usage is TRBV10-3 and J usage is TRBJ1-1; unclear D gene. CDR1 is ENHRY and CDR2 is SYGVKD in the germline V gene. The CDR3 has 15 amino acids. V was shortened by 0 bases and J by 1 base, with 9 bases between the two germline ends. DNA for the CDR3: TGTGCCATCAGTGAGTCGACTGTCCGGAACACTGAAGCTTTCTTT. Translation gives CAISESTVRNTEAFF.

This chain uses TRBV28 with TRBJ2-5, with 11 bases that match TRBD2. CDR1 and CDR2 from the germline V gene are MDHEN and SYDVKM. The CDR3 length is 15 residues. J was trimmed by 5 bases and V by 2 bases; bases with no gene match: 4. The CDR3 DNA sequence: TGTGCCAGCAGTTTAATAGCGGGGGGGCATGAGACCCAGTACTTC. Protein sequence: CASSLIAGGHETQYF.

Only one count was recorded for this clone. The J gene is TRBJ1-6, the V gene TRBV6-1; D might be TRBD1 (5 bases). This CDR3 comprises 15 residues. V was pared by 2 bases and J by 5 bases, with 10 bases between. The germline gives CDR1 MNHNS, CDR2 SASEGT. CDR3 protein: CASSELRQNNSPLHF. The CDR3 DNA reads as TGTGCCAGCAGTGAACTTAGACAGAATAATTCACCCCTCCACTTT.

The CDR3 spells CSVVLAGREETQYF. CDR3 DNA sequence: TGCAGCGTTGTTCTAGCGGGGCGGGAAGAGACCCAGTACTTC. The V gene is TRBV29-1, the J gene TRBJ2-5; 9 bases agree with TRBD2. This CDR3 is built from 14 residues. Germline values: CDR1 SQVTM, CDR2 ANQGSEA. V was clipped by 4 bases and J by 3 bases; unmatched bases: 6.

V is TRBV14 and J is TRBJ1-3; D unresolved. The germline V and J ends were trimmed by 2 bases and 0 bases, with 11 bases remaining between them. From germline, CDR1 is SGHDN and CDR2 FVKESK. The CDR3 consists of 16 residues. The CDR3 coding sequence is TGTGCCAGCAGCCAACTACTGTCCTCCTCTGGAAACACCATATATTTT. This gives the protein CASSQLLSSSGNTIYF. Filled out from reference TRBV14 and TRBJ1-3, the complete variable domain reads EAGVTQFPSHSVIEKGQTVTLRCDPISGHDNLYWYRRVMGKEIKFLLHFVKESKQDESGMPNNRFLAERTGGTYSTLKVQPAELEDSGVYFCASSQLLSSSGNTIYFGEGSWLTVV.

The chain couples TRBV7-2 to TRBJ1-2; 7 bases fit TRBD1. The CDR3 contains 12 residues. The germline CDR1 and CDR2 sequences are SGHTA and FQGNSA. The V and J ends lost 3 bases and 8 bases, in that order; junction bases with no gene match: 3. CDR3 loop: CASSFRTGGYTF. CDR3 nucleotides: TGTGCCAGCAGCTTTCGGACAGGCGGCTACACCTTC. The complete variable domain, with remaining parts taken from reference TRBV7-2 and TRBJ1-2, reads GAGVSQSPSNKVTEKGKDVELRCDPISGHTALYWYRQSLGQGLEFLIYFQGNSAPDKSGLPSDRFSAERTGGSVSTLTIQRTQQEDSAVYLCASSFRTGGYTFGSGTRLTVV.

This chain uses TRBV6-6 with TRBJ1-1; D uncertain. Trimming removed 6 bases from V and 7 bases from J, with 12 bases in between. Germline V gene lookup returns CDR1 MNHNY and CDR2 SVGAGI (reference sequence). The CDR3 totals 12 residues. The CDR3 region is CASREVTSEAFF. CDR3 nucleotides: TGTGCCAGCAGGGAAGTTACTAGTGAAGCTTTCTTT.

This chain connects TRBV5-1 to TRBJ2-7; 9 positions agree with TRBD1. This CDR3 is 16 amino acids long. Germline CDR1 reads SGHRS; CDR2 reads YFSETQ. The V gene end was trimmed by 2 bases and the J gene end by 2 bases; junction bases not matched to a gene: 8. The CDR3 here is CASSFRARQGAYEQYF. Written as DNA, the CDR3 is TGCGCCAGCAGCTTCCGGGCCCGACAGGGGGCCTACGAGCAGTACTTC.

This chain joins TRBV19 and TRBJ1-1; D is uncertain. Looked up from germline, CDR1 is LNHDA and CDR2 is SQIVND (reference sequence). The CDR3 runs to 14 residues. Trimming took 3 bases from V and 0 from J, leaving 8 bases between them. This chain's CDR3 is CASSMWQVNTEAFF. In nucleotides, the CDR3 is TGTGCCAGTAGTATGTGGCAGGTGAACACTGAAGCTTTCTTT.

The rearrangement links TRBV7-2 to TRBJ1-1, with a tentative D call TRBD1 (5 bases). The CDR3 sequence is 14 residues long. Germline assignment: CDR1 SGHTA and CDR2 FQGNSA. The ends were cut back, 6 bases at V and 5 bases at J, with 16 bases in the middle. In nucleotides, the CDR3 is TGTGCCAGCAGATATTCAGGGAGGTATACTGAAGCTTTCTTT. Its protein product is CASRYSGRYTEAFF.

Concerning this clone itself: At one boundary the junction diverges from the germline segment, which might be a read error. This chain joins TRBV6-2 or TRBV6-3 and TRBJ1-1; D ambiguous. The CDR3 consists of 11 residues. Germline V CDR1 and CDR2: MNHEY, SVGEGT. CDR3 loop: CASSYPEVKLF. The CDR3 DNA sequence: TGTGCCAGCAGTTACCCCGAGGTGAAACTCTTT.

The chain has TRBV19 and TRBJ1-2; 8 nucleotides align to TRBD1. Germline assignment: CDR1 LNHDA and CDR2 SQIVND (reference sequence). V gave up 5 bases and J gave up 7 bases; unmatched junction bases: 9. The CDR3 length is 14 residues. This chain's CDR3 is CASSPPDRVAGYTF. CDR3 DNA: TGTGCCAGTAGTCCCCCGGACAGGGTAGCTGGCTACACCTTC.

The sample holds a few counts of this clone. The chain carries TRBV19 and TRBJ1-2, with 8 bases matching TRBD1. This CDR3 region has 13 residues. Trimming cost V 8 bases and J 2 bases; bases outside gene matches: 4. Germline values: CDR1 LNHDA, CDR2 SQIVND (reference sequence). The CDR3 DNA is TGTGCCAGTGATCGGACAGGGAACTATGGCTACACCTTC. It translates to CASDRTGNYGYTF.

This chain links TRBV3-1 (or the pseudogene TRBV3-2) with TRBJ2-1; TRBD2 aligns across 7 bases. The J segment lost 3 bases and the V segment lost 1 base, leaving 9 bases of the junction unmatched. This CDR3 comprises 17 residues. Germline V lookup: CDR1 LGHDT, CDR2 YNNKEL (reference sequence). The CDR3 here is CASSQVTLREGYNEQFF. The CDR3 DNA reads TGTGCCAGCAGCCAAGTTACACTTAGGGAGGGCTACAATGAGCAGTTCTTC.

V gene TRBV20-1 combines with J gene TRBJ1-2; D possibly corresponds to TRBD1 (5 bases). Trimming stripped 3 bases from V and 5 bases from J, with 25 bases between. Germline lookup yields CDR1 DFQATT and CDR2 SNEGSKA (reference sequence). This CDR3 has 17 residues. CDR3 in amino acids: CSASGFSNGGSSYGYTF. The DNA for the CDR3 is TGCAGTGCTAGTGGGTTTTCAAACGGGGGGTCTTCGTATGGCTACACCTTC.

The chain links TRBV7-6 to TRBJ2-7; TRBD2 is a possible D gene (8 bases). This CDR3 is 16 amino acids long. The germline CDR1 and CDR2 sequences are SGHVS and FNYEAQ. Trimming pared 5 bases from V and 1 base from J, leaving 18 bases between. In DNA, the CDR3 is TGTGCCAGCAGCCCAGGGGGGCGGGGGGCTTCCTACGAGCAGTACTTC. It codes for CASSPGGRGASYEQYF.

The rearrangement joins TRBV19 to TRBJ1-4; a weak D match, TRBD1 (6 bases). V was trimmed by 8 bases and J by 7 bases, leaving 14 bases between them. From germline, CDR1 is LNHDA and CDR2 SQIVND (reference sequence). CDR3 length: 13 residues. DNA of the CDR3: TGTGCCAGTTCCAGGGGCGGGAGTGAAAAACTGTTTTTT. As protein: CASSRGGSEKLFF.

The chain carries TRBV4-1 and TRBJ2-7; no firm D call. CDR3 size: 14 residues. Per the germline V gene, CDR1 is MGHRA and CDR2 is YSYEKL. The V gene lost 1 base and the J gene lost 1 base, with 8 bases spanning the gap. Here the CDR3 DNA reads TGCGCCAGCAGCCAAGGTTTTAGTTCCTACGAGCAGTACTTC. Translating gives CASSQGFSSYEQYF.

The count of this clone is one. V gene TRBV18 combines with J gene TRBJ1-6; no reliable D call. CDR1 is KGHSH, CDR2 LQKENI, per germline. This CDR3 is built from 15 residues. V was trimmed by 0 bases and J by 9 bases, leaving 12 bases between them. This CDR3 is CASSPPGGGGSPLHF. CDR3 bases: TGTGCCAGCTCACCACCAGGCGGAGGCGGTTCACCCCTCCACTTT. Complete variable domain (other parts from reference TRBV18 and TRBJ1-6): NAGVMQNPRHLVRRRGQEARLRCSPMKGHSHVYWYRQLPEEGLKFMVYLQKENIIDESGMPKERFSAEFPKEGPSILRIQQVVRGDSAAYFCASSPPGGGGSPLHFGNGTRLTVT.

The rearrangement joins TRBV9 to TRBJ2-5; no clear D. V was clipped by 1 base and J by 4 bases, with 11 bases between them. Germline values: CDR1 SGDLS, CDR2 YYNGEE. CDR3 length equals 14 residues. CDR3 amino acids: CASSVSPDSETQYF. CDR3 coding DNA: TGTGCCAGCAGCGTAAGTCCAGATTCAGAGACCCAGTACTTC.

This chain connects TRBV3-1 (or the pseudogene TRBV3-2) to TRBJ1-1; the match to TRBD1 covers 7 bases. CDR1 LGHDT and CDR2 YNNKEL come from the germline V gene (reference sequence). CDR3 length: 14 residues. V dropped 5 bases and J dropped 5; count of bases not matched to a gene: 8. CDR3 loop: CASSNRQGETEAFF. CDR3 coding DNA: TGTGCCAGCAGCAACCGACAGGGCGAGACTGAAGCTTTCTTT.

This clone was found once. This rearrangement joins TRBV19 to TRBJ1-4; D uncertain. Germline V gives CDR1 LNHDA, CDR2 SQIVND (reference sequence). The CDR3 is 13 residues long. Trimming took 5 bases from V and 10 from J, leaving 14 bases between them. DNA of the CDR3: TGTGCCAGTAGTGAAGGTAGCGGAGGAAAACTGTTTTTT. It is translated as CASSEGSGGKLFF.

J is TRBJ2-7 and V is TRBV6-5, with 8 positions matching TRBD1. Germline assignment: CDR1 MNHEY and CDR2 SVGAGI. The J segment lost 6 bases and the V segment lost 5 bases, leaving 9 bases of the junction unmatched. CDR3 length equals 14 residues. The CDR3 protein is CASSKLGQGGEQYF. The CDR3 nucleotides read TGTGCCAGCAGTAAACTTGGACAGGGAGGCGAGCAGTACTTC.

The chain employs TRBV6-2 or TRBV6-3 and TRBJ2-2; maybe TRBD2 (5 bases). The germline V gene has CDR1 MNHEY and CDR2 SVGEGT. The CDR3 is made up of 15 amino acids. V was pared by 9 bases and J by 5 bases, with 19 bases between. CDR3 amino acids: CASIPLSGRTGELFF. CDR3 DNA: TGTGCCAGTATCCCTCTCTCGGGGAGAACCGGGGAGCTGTTTTTT.

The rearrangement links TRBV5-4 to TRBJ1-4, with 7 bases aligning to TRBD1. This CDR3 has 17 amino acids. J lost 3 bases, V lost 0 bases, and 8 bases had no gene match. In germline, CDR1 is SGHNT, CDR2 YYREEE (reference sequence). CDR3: CASSLAGGRGANEKLFF. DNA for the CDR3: TGTGCCAGCAGCTTGGCTGGGGGCAGGGGGGCTAATGAAAAACTGTTTTTT.